The source of this T cell receptor (beta chain) is a study of T cells in Graves' hyperthyroidism and ophthalmopathy. Fresh peripheral blood, more than 8 ml of it, supplied the PBMCs. This CDR3 comprises 15 residues. Germline V gives CDR1 DFQATT, CDR2 SNEGSKA (reference sequence). Between the trimmed V and J ends, which lost 5 bases and 0 bases, there was a span of 14 bases. The investigators amplified TCR beta CDR3 regions from RNA transcripts. HTBI primers were used for first-round RT-PCR of the TCR CDR3. TCRdb called the multiplex PCR reads again in MiXCR, with one record for every CDR3 protein. This sample carries around 300,000 distinct CDR3 sequences, 11% to 15% of them seen once, and the ten largest clones take around 23%.

The V and J genes are TRBV20-1 and TRBJ2-4; possible D gene TRBD2, 6 bases. The sequencing input was blood. This clonotype was obtained from a woman aged 25 to 39 with Graves' hyperthyroidism. This chain's CDR3 is CSAAEVAAAKNIQYF. In nucleotides, the CDR3 is TGCAGTGCTGCCGAAGTAGCGGCAGCCAAAAACATTCAGTACTTC.